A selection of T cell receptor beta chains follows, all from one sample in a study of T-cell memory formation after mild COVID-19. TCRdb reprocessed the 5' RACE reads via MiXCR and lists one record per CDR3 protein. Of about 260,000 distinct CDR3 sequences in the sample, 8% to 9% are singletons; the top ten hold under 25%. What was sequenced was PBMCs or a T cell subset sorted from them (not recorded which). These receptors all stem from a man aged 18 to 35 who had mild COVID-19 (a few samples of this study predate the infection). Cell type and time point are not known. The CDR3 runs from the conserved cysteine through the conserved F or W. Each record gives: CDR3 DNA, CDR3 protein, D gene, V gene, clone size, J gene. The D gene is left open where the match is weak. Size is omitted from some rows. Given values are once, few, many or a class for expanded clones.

cdr3_nt: TGCGCCAGCGGCCGGGCCAACAACGCTGGGGCCAACGTCCTGACTTTC; cdr3_aa: CASGRANNAGANVLTF; d_call: NA; v_call: TRBV5-1; clone_size: NA; j_call: TRBJ2-6
cdr3_nt: TGTGCCAGCAGTTACCCAGGACATCCCTACAATGAGCAGTTCTTC; cdr3_aa: CASSYPGHPYNEQFF; d_call: NA; v_call: TRBV6-2/TRBV6-3; clone_size: few; j_call: TRBJ2-1
cdr3_nt: TGTGCCAGCAGCCCAGAGGGACAGAACTACGAGCAGTACTTC; cdr3_aa: CASSPEGQNYEQYF; d_call: TRBD1; v_call: TRBV7-9; clone_size: few; j_call: TRBJ2-7
cdr3_nt: TGTGCCAGCAGCACGGCTAGCGGGGCGAGCACAGATACGCAGTATTTT; cdr3_aa: CASSTASGASTDTQYF; d_call: TRBD2; v_call: TRBV4-2; clone_size: few; j_call: TRBJ2-3
cdr3_nt: TGTGCCAGCCCCCACTACACCGTCCCGAGCTCCTACGAGCAGTACTTC; cdr3_aa: CASPHYTVPSSYEQYF; d_call: NA; v_call: TRBV7-3; clone_size: few; j_call: TRBJ2-7
cdr3_nt: TGTGCCAGCAGCTTAGAGTCCTGGGGTAACACTGAAGCTTTCTTT; cdr3_aa: CASSLESWGNTEAFF; d_call: NA; v_call: TRBV7-2; clone_size: NA; j_call: TRBJ1-1
cdr3_nt: TGCAGTGCTAGAGGATCACTAGCGGGGGGGCTGGCTACGCAGTATTTT; cdr3_aa: CSARGSLAGGLATQYF; d_call: TRBD2; v_call: TRBV20-1; clone_size: few; j_call: TRBJ2-3
cdr3_nt: TGCAGTGCGAGCAGCGGGGTGGCCTACAATGAGCAGTTCTTC; cdr3_aa: CSASSGVAYNEQFF; d_call: TRBD2; v_call: TRBV20-1; clone_size: NA; j_call: TRBJ2-1
cdr3_nt: TGCGCCAGCAGCCAAGGCTGGGCAGATACGCAGTATTTT; cdr3_aa: CASSQGWADTQYF; d_call: NA; v_call: TRBV4-3; clone_size: NA; j_call: TRBJ2-3
cdr3_nt: TGTGCCAGCGGCGATAGGGGGTTCGGCATCTATGGCTACACCTTC; cdr3_aa: CASGDRGFGIYGYTF; d_call: NA; v_call: TRBV4-2; clone_size: few; j_call: TRBJ1-2
cdr3_nt: TGTGCCAGCAGCCTAAGCCCCCCTGGCTCGGAGACCCAGTACTTC; cdr3_aa: CASSLSPPGSETQYF; d_call: NA; v_call: TRBV7-9; clone_size: NA; j_call: TRBJ2-5
cdr3_nt: TGCGCCAGCAGCTTAATGGCTAGCGGGGGGGCCGATAATACGCAGTATTTT; cdr3_aa: CASSLMASGGADNTQYF; d_call: TRBD2; v_call: TRBV5-1; clone_size: NA; j_call: TRBJ2-3
cdr3_nt: TGCGCCAGCAGCCGAGAGGGGCGGGGGCGTACTGAAGCTTTCTTT; cdr3_aa: CASSREGRGRTEAFF; d_call: NA; v_call: TRBV4-1; clone_size: NA; j_call: TRBJ1-1
cdr3_nt: TGCGCCAGCAGCCACGGACAGGGCGGAGATACGCAGTATTTT; cdr3_aa: CASSHGQGGDTQYF; d_call: TRBD1; v_call: TRBV5-1; clone_size: many; j_call: TRBJ2-3
cdr3_nt: TGTGCCAGCAGCTTAGAGGGGGTTAGCTATGGCTACACCTTC; cdr3_aa: CASSLEGVSYGYTF; d_call: NA; v_call: TRBV7-9; clone_size: many; j_call: TRBJ1-2
cdr3_nt: TGTGCCAGCAGTATGGACTACGGGGAGCTGTTTTTT; cdr3_aa: CASSMDYGELFF; d_call: NA; v_call: TRBV27; clone_size: NA; j_call: TRBJ2-2
cdr3_nt: TGTGCCAGCAGCTTAGCGGGCTCGCACAACGAGCAGTACTTC; cdr3_aa: CASSLAGSHNEQYF; d_call: NA; v_call: TRBV7-8; clone_size: few; j_call: TRBJ2-7
cdr3_nt: TGCAGTGCTAGACTCCCTCGAGGGCACAATGAGCAGTTCTTC; cdr3_aa: CSARLPRGHNEQFF; d_call: NA; v_call: TRBV20-1; clone_size: few; j_call: TRBJ2-1
cdr3_nt: TGCAGTGCCCTACCGCCCGGCGGACTTCGGAACGAGCAGTACTTC; cdr3_aa: CSALPPGGLRNEQYF; d_call: NA; v_call: TRBV20-1; clone_size: NA; j_call: TRBJ2-7
cdr3_nt: TGCGCCAGCACCCGACTACCCCAGGGGGGGTTGACTGAAGCTTTCTTT; cdr3_aa: CASTRLPQGGLTEAFF; d_call: TRBD1; v_call: TRBV5-1; clone_size: few; j_call: TRBJ1-1
cdr3_nt: TGCGCCAGCAGCCAAGTCGATGAGACCCAGTACTTC; cdr3_aa: CASSQVDETQYF; d_call: NA; v_call: TRBV4-1; clone_size: NA; j_call: TRBJ2-5
cdr3_nt: TGTGCCAGCAGCACTCGGGGGCCGTCGAGCACTGAAGCTTTCTTT; cdr3_aa: CASSTRGPSSTEAFF; d_call: NA; v_call: TRBV7-2; clone_size: NA; j_call: TRBJ1-1
cdr3_nt: TGTGCCACCAGTGGTGACTACAATGAGCAGTTCTTC; cdr3_aa: CATSGDYNEQFF; d_call: NA; v_call: TRBV24-1; clone_size: NA; j_call: TRBJ2-1
cdr3_nt: TGCGCCAGCAGCTTGCGGGCTAGCGGGGGAGCGACAGATACGCAGTATTTT; cdr3_aa: CASSLRASGGATDTQYF; d_call: TRBD2; v_call: TRBV5-1; clone_size: few; j_call: TRBJ2-3
cdr3_nt: TGTGCCACCGGGACAGGGGGCCCCGAGCTTGGGAATGAGCAGTTCTTC; cdr3_aa: CATGTGGPELGNEQFF; d_call: TRBD1; v_call: TRBV15; clone_size: few; j_call: TRBJ2-1
cdr3_nt: TGTGCCAGCAGTTACCGCTCCGTGGGGAGCGGGGAGCTGTTTTTT; cdr3_aa: CASSYRSVGSGELFF; d_call: NA; v_call: TRBV6-6; clone_size: NA; j_call: TRBJ2-2
cdr3_nt: TGTGCCAGCAGCTTATTCACAGGGCCGTTCTACGAGCAGTACTTC; cdr3_aa: CASSLFTGPFYEQYF; d_call: NA; v_call: TRBV11-1; clone_size: few; j_call: TRBJ2-7
cdr3_nt: TGCGCCAGCAGCTTGGGCGAACACTACGAGCAGTACTTC; cdr3_aa: CASSLGEHYEQYF; d_call: NA; v_call: TRBV5-1; clone_size: NA; j_call: TRBJ2-7